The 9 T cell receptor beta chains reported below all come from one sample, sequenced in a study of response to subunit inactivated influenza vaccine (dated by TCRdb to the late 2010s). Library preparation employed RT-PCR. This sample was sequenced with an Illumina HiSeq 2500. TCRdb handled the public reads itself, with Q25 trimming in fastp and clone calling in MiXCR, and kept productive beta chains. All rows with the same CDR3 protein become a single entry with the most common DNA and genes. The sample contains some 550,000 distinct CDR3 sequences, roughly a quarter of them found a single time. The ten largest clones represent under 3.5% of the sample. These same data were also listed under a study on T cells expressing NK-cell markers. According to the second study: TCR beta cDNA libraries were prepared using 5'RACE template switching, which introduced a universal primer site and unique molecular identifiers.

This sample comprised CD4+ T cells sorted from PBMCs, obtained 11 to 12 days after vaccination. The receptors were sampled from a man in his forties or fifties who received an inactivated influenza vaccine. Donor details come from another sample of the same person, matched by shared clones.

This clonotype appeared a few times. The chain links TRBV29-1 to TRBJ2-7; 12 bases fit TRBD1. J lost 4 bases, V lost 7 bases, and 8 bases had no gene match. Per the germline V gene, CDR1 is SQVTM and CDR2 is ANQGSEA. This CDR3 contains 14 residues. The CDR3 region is CSAVRDRGPYEQYF. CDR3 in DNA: TGCAGCGCTGTCCGGGACAGGGGGCCTTACGAGCAGTACTTC.

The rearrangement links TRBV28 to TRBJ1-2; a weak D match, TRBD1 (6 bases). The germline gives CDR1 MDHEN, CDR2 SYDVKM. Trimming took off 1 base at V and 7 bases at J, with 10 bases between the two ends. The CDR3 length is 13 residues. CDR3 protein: CASSLSGDGGYTF. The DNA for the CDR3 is TGTGCCAGCAGTTTATCAGGGGACGGTGGCTACACCTTC.

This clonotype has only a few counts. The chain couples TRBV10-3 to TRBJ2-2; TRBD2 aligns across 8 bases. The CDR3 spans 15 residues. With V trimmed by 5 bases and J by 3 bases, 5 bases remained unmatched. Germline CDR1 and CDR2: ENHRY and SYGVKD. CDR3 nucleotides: TGTGCCATCAGTCCGGGACTAGGGGACACCGGGGAGCTGTTTTTT. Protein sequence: CAISPGLGDTGELFF.

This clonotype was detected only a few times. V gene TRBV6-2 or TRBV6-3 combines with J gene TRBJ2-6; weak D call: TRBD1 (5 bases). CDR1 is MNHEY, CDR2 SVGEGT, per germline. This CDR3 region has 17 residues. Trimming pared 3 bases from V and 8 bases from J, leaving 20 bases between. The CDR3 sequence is CASSYDPATVRTNVLTF. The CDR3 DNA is TGTGCCAGCAGTTATGACCCCGCGACAGTTAGGACCAACGTCCTGACTTTC.

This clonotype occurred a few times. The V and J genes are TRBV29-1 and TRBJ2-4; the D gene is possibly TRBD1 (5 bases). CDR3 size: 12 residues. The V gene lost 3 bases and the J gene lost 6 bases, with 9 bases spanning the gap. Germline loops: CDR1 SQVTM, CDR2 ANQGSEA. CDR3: CSVEIGANIQYF. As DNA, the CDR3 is TGCAGCGTTGAGATAGGGGCAAACATTCAGTACTTC.

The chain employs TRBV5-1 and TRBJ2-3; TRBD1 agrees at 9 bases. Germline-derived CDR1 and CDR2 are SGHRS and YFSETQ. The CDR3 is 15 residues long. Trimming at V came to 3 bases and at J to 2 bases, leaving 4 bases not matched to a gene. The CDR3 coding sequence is TGCGCCAGCAGCTGGACAGGGGATTCCACAGATACGCAGTATTTT. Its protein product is CASSWTGDSTDTQYF.

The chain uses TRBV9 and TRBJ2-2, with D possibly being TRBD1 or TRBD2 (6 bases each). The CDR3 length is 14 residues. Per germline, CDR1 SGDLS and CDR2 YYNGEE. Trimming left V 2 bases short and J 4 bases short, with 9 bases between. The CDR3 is CASSVSGATGELFF. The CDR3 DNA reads TGTGCCAGCAGCGTGTCGGGGGCCACCGGGGAGCTGTTTTTT.

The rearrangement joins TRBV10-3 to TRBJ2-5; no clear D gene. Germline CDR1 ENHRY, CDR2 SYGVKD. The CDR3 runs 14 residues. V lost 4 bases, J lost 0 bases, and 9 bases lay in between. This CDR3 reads CAISADKYQETQYF. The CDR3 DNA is TGTGCCATCAGTGCCGACAAGTACCAAGAGACCCAGTACTTC.

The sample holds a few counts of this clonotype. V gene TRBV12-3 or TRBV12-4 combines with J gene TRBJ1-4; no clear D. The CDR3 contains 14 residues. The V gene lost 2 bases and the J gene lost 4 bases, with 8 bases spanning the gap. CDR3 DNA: TGTGCCAGCAGTTTACTGCAGGTTAATGAAAAACTGTTTTTT. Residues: CASSLLQVNEKLFF.